The rows below give T cell receptor beta chains drawn from one sample of a study of cytomegalovirus exposure and HLA in healthy donors. Profiled with immunoSEQ multiplex PCR; TCRdb holds only in-frame clones, not every one. There are about 110,000 clones in the sample; around 73% occur only once, and around 7.7% lies in the top ten. Sequences were obtained from PBMCs. The receptors stem from a middle-aged man in good health and CMV-seronegative. Both conserved end residues are part of each CDR3. The order of the fields is D gene, J gene, V gene, clone size, CDR3 protein, CDR3 DNA. The D gene is left open where the match is weak. Where a row states a size, it is once, few, many or the class of an expanded clone; other rows omit it.

>TRBD2|TRBJ2-4|TRBV28|.
CASSLVGGGAKNIQYF
TGTGCCAGCAGTTTGGTCGGGGGGGGAGCCAAAAACATTCAGTACTTC
>TRBD1|TRBJ2-7|TRBV19|.
CASSSPGTGVGEQYF
TGTGCCAGTAGTTCTCCCGGGACAGGGGTTGGGGAGCAGTACTTC
>.|TRBJ2-3|TRBV5-6|.
CASSLASAGTSTDTQYF
TGTGCCAGCAGCTTGGCCTCGGCGGGGACTAGCACAGATACGCAGTATTTT
>.|TRBJ2-7|TRBV10-3|.
CAISDSTRQNEQYF
TGTGCCATCAGTGATTCGACGCGACAGAACGAGCAGTACTTC
>.|TRBJ2-7|TRBV6-1|.
CASSESGAPYEQYF
TGTGCCAGCAGTGAATCCGGAGCCCCCTACGAGCAGTACTTC
>TRBD2|TRBJ2-6|TRBV9|medium-sized
CASSPYPGLAGRGANVLTF
TGTGCCAGCAGCCCTTACCCGGGACTAGCGGGGAGAGGGGCCAACGTCCTGACTTTC
>.|TRBJ1-2|TRBV4-3|few
CASSPMDSHYGYTF
TGCGCCAGCAGCCCGATGGACAGCCACTATGGCTACACCTTC
>TRBD2|TRBJ2-3|TRBV6-4|.
CAKAPLAGGLGTDTQYF
TGTGCCAAAGCCCCACTAGCGGGGGGGCTGGGCACAGATACGCAGTATTTT
>.|TRBJ2-3|TRBV4-3|.
CASSQDWGAGTDTQYF
TGCGCCAGCAGCCAAGATTGGGGAGCGGGCACAGATACGCAGTATTTT
>TRBD2|TRBJ2-7|TRBV19|.
CASSPPAGGLLHEQYF
TGTGCCAGTAGTCCCCCCGCGGGGGGGCTACTCCACGAGCAGTACTTC
>.|TRBJ2-7|TRBV7-9|.
CSSSLDGGEQYF
TGTTCCAGCAGCTTAGATGGCGGGGAGCAGTACTTC
>.|TRBJ2-7|TRBV29-1|few
CSAKQGSYEQYF
TGCAGCGCTAAACAGGGTTCCTACGAGCAGTACTTC
>.|TRBJ1-1|TRBV6-1|once
CASPGLNTEAFF
TGTGCCAGCCCAGGGTTGAACACTGAAGCTTTCTTT
>.|TRBJ2-6|TRBV5-1|.
CASSLGSGANVLTF
TGCGCCAGCAGCCTCGGGTCTGGGGCCAACGTCCTGACTTTC
>.|TRBJ2-2|TRBV9|.
CASSVEVAVVTGELFF
TGTGCCAGCAGCGTAGAGGTAGCGGTAGTCACCGGGGAGCTGTTTTTT
>.|TRBJ1-3|TRBV27|.
CASIYVGEPGNTIYF
TGTGCCAGCATTTACGTAGGGGAACCTGGAAACACCATATATTTT
>.|TRBJ2-1|TRBV27|.
CASSSRVGGNEQFF
TGTGCCAGCAGTTCTCGGGTGGGTGGCAATGAGCAGTTCTTC
>.|TRBJ1-1|TRBV7-9|.
CASRFISMETEAFF
TGTGCCAGCAGGTTTATATCCATGGAGACTGAAGCTTTCTTT
>.|TRBJ1-6|TRBV9|.
CASSVGGSNNSPLHF
TGTGCCAGCAGCGTAGGGGGCAGTAATAATTCACCCCTCCACTTT
>.|TRBJ1-1|TRBV5-1|few
CASSFPRGSNTEAFF
TGCGCCAGCAGCTTCCCCAGGGGATCGAACACTGAAGCTTTCTTT
>.|TRBJ2-7|TRBV6-5|once
CASSTQGWGSYEQYF
TGTGCCAGCAGTACACAGGGATGGGGTTCCTACGAGCAGTACTTC
>.|TRBJ1-1|TRBV6-1|few
CASSEDYLAFF
TGTGCCAGCAGTGAAGATTATTTGGCTTTCTTT
>TRBD1|TRBJ1-2|TRBV7-2|.
CASSRDSFNYGYTF
TGTGCCAGCAGCCGGGACAGCTTTAACTATGGCTACACCTTC
>TRBD2|TRBJ2-1|TRBV5-4|.
CASSPTAGGPNEQFF
TGTGCCAGCAGCCCTACAGCGGGGGGGCCAAATGAGCAGTTCTTC
>.|TRBJ1-5|TRBV19|.
CASSFTAYSNQPQHF
TGTGCCAGTAGCTTCACAGCCTATAGCAATCAGCCCCAGCATTTT
>TRBD2|TRBJ2-5|TRBV19|.
CASSTQRGGGGKETQYF
TGTGCCAGTAGTACCCAGCGGGGGGGCGGGGGGAAAGAGACCCAGTACTTC
>.|TRBJ2-3|TRBV20-1|.
CSGEVEDTQYF
TGCAGTGGGGAGGTAGAGGATACGCAGTATTTT
>.|TRBJ2-5|TRBV5-1|few
CASSLAREYGTQYF
TGCGCCAGCAGCTTGGCCCGGGAGTACGGGACCCAGTACTTC
>TRBD1|TRBJ1-4|TRBV11-1|.
CASSYGTGPNEKLFF
TGTGCCAGCAGTTACGGGACAGGGCCAAATGAAAAACTGTTTTTT
>.|TRBJ1-2|TRBV2|.
CASSEAYGYTF
TGTGCCAGCAGTGAGGCCTATGGCTACACCTTC
>.|TRBJ2-3|TRBV27|.
CASSLTGNTDTQYF
TGTGCCAGCAGTTTAACGGGGAACACAGATACGCAGTATTTT
>TRBD1|TRBJ2-1|TRBV5-4|.
CASSSPTGANEQFF
TGTGCCAGCAGCTCACCGACAGGGGCCAATGAGCAGTTCTTC
>.|TRBJ2-7|TRBV27|.
CASSPSLGAYYEQYF
TGTGCCAGCAGCCCGTCTTTGGGGGCGTACTACGAGCAGTACTTC
>TRBD2|TRBJ2-2|TRBV15|.
CATSDKGWRGDDTGELFF
TGTGCCACCAGCGATAAAGGGTGGCGGGGGGATGACACCGGGGAGCTGTTTTTT
>TRBD1|TRBJ2-7|TRBV5-6|.
CASSSDRGRAYEQYF
TGTGCCAGCAGCTCGGACAGGGGGCGAGCCTACGAGCAGTACTTC
>.|TRBJ1-1|TRBV6-6|.
CASSYSRGGTEAFF
TGTGCCAGCAGTTACTCGAGGGGGGGGACAGAAGCTTTCTTT
>TRBD1|TRBJ1-1|TRBV19|.
CASSIPGGQGYTEAFF
TGTGCCAGTAGTATTCCCGGGGGACAGGGGTACACTGAAGCTTTCTTT
>TRBD1|TRBJ1-2|TRBV29-1|.
CSVGGQGSGYTF
TGCAGCGTGGGGGGACAGGGGAGCGGCTACACCTTC
>TRBD1|TRBJ1-1|TRBV9|.
CASSDGTANTEAFF
TGTGCCAGCAGCGACGGGACAGCGAACACTGAAGCTTTCTTT
>TRBD1|TRBJ2-1|TRBV2|once
CARTGQGADEQFF
TGTGCCAGAACGGGACAGGGGGCTGATGAGCAGTTCTTC
>TRBD1|TRBJ2-7|TRBV10-3|.
CAISQGAGEQYF
TGTGCCATCAGTCAGGGGGCGGGTGAGCAGTACTTC
>TRBD1|TRBJ1-3|TRBV9|.
CASSATGVSGNTIYF
TGTGCCAGCAGCGCCACAGGGGTTTCTGGAAACACCATATATTTT
>TRBD2|TRBJ2-4|TRBV7-2|.
CASGTSRSGTKNIQYF
TGTGCCAGCGGGACTAGCCGAAGCGGAACCAAAAACATTCAGTACTTC
>.|TRBJ2-1|TRBV30|.
CAWSLFSSGGYNEQFF
TGTGCCTGGAGTCTCTTTAGTAGCGGTGGCTACAATGAGCAGTTCTTC
>TRBD1|TRBJ2-5|TRBV7-6|few
CASSRADRGWETQYF
TGTGCCAGCAGCCGCGCTGACAGGGGGTGGGAGACCCAGTACTTC
>.|TRBJ1-1|TRBV11-3|.
CASPVTEAFF
TGTGCCAGCCCCGTCACTGAAGCTTTCTTT
>.|TRBJ2-3|TRBV7-3|once
CASSLTEGMDTQYF
TGTGCCAGCAGCTTAACGGAGGGGATGGATACGCAGTATTTT